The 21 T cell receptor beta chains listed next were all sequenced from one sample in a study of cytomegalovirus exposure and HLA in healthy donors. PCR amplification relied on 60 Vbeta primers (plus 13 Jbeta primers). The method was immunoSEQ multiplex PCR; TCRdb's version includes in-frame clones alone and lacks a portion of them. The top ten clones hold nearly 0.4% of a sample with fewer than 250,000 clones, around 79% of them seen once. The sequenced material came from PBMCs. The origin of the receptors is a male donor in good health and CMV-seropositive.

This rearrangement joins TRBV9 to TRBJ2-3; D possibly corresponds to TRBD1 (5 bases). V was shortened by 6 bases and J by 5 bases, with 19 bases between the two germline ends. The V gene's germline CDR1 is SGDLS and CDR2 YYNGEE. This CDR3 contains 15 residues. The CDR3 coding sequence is TGTGCCAGCAATGAGGACCACCTAAGGGGAGATACGCAGTATTTT. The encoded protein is CASNEDHLRGDTQYF.

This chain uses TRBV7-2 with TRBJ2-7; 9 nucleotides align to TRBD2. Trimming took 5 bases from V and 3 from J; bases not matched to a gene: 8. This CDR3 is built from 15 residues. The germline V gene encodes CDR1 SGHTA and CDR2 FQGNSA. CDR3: CASSRRRGGIYEQYF. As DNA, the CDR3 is TGTGCCAGCAGCCGTCGGCGGGGGGGCATCTACGAGCAGTACTTC.

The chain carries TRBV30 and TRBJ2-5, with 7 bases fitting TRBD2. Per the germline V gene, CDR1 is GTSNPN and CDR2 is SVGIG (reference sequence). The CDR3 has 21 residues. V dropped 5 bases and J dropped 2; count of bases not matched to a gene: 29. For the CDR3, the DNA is TGTGCCTGGGGAGACAGCGAGGGTGTAAAGCGGGCGGGGGTCTTACAAGAGACCCAGTACTTC. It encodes CAWGDSEGVKRAGVLQETQYF.

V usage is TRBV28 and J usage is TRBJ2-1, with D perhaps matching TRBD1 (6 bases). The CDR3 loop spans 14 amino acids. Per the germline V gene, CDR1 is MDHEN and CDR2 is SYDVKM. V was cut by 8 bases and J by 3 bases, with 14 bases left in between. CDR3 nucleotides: TGTGCCAGCTTAACGCCACAGGGCTACAATGAGCAGTTCTTC. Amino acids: CASLTPQGYNEQFF.

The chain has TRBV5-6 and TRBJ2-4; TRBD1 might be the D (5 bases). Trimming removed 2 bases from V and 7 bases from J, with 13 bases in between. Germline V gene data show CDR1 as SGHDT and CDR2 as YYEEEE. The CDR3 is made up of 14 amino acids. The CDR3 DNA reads TGTGCCAGCAGCTTTTGGGTGGGGCAGAACATTCAGTACTTC. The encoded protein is CASSFWVGQNIQYF.

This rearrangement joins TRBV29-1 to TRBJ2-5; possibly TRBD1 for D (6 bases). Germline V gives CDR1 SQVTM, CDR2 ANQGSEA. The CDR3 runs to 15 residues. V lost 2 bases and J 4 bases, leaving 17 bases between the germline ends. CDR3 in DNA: TGCAGCGTTGAACGGGACAACCTTTGGGGAGAGACCCAGTACTTC. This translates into CSVERDNLWGETQYF.

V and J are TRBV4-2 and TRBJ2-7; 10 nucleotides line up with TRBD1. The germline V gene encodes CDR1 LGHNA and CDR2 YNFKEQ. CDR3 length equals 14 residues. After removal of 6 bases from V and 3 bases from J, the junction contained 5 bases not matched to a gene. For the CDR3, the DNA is TGTGCCAGCAGACCCCGGGACAGGGGCTACGAGCAGTACTTC. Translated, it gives CASRPRDRGYEQYF.

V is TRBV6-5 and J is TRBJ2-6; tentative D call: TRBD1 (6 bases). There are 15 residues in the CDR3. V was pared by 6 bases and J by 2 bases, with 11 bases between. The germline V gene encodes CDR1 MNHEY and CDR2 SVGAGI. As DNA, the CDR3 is TGTGCCAGCAGAAAAACAGGGACTGGGGCCAACGTCCTGACTTTC. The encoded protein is CASRKTGTGANVLTF.

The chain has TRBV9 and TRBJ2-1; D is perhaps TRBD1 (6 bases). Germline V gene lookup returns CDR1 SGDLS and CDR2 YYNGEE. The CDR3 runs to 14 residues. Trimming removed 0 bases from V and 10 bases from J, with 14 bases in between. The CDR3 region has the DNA TGTGCCAGCAGCGTAGGGATAGAGGGGGACGAGCAGTTCTTC. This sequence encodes CASSVGIEGDEQFF.

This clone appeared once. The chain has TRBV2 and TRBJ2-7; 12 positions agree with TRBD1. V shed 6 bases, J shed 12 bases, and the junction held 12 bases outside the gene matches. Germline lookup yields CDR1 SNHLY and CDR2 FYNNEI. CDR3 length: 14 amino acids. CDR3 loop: CASSLSGQGAVGYF. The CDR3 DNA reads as TGTGCCAGCAGCCTCTCGGGACAGGGGGCAGTTGGGTACTTC.

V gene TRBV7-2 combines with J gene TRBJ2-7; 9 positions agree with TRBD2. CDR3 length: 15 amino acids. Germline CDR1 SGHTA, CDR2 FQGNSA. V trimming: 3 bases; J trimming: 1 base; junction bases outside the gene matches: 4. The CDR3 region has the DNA TGTGCCAGCAGCTTTGGTCTAGCGGGATCCTACGAGCAGTACTTC. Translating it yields CASSFGLAGSYEQYF.

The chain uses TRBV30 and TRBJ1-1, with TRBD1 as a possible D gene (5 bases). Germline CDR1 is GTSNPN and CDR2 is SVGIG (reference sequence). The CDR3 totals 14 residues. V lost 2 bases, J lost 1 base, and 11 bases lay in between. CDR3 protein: CAWSREDKNTEAFF. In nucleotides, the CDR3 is TGTGCCTGGAGTCGGGAGGACAAGAACACTGAAGCTTTCTTT. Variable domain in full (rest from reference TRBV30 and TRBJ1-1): SQTIHQWPATLVQPVGSPLSLECTVEGTSNPNLYWYRQAAGRGLQLLFYSVGIGQISSEVPQNLSASRPQDRQFILSSKKLLLSDSGFYLCAWSREDKNTEAFFGQGTRLTVV.

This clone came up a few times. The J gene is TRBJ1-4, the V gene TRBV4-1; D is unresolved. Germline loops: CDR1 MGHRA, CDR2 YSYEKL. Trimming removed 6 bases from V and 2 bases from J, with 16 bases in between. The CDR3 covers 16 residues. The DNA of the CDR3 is TGCGCCAGCAGACAGCCCCCGGCTGACACTAATGAAAAACTGTTTTTT. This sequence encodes CASRQPPADTNEKLFF.

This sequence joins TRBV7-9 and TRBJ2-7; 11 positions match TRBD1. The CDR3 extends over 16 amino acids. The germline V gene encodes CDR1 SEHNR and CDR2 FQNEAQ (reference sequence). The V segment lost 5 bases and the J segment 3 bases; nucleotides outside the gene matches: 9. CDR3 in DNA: TGTGCCAGCAGCCCGTGGGACAGGGGGTCCCTCTACGAGCAGTACTTC. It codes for CASSPWDRGSLYEQYF.

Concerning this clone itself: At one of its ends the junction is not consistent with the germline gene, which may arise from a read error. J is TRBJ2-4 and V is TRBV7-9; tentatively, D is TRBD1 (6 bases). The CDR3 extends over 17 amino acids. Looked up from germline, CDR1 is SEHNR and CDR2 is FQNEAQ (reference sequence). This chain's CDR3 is CSSSAPTPGELKNIQYF. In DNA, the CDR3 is TGTTCCAGCAGCGCCCCTACCCCAGGGGAATTGAAAAACATTCAGTACTTC.

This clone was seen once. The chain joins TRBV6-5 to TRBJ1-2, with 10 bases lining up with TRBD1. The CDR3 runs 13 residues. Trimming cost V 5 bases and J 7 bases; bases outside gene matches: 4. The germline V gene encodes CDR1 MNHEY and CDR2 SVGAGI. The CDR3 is CASSRQGAIGYTF. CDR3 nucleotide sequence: TGTGCCAGCAGTAGACAGGGGGCTATTGGCTACACCTTC.

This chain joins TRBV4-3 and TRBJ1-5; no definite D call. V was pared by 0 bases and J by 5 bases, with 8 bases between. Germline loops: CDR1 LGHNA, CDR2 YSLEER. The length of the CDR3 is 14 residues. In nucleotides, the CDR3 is TGCGCCAGCAGCCAAGACAGCGGGGATCAGCCCCAGCATTTT. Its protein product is CASSQDSGDQPQHF.

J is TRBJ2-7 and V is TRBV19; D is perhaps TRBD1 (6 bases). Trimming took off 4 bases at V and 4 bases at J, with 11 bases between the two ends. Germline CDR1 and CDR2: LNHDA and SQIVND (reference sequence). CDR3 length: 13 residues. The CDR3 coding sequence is TGTGCCAGTAGTACGGACAGTAGGTACGAGCAGTACTTC. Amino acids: CASSTDSRYEQYF.

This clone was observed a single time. As DNA, the CDR3 is TGTGCCACCGCGGGACAGGGGTACGAGCAGTACTTC. Amino acid sequence: CATAGQGYEQYF. V is TRBV2 and J is TRBJ2-7; 10 nucleotides line up with TRBD1. Germline V lookup: CDR1 SNHLY, CDR2 FYNNEI. CDR3 size: 12 residues. The trim removed 10 bases at V and 4 bases at J, leaving 4 bases unmatched. Based on the CDR3 plus reference TRBV2 and TRBJ2-7, the full variable domain is EPEVTQTPSHQVTQMGQEVILRCVPISNHLYFYWYRQILGQKVEFLVSFYNNEISEKSEIFDDQFSVERPDGSNFTLKIRSTKLEDSAMYFCATAGQGYEQYFGPGTRLTVT.

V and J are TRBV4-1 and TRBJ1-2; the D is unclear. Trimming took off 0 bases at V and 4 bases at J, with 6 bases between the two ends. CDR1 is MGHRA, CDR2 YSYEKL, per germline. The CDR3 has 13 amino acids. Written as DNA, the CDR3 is TGCGCCAGCAGCCAAGAAAACGGCTATGGCTACACCTTC. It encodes CASSQENGYGYTF.

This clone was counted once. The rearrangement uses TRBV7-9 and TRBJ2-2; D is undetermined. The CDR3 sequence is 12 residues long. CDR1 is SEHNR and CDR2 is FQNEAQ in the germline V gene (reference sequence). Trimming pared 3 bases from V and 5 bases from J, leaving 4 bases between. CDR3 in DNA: TGTGCCAGCAGCTTGCGAACCGGGGAGCTGTTTTTT. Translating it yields CASSLRTGELFF.